These T cell receptor beta chains were read from a single sample in a study of response to subunit inactivated influenza vaccine. MiXCR, run by TCRdb on the RT-PCR reads, gives a single entry per CDR3 protein. Of approximately 500,000 distinct CDR3 sequences in the sample, under 30% are singletons; the top ten hold approximately 3%. These data were likewise used in another study, on T cells expressing NK-cell markers.

The specimen was CD4+ T cells sorted from PBMCs, collected less than 13 days after vaccination. The receptors derive from a man aged 45-65 years who received an inactivated influenza vaccine. CDR3s include the opening cysteine and the closing phenylalanine or tryptophan. D genes are given only for firm matches. Only part of the rows carry a size: once, few, many, or a class if the clone is expanded.

clone_size	v_call	d_call	j_call	cdr3_nt	cdr3_aa
.	TRBV28	.	TRBJ2-1	TGTGCCAGCAGTGTGAACTGGCCAGGACGGGAGCAGTTCTTC	CASSVNWPGREQFF
.	TRBV7-2	.	TRBJ2-1	TGTGCCAGCAGCCAACAAAGCCGGGGGCAGGAGTTCTTC	CASSQQSRGQEFF
.	TRBV3-1	TRBD2	TRBJ2-5	TGTGCCAGCAGCCAACCTAGCGGGGGTCGCCAAGAGACCCAGTACTTC	CASSQPSGGRQETQYF
few	TRBV4-2	.	TRBJ2-1	TGTGCCAGCAGCCAAGTATTTGGGCAGGGGCTCGGGAAATATGGCAATGAGCAGTTCTTC	CASSQVFGQGLGKYGNEQFF
.	TRBV4-1	.	TRBJ2-7	TGCGCCAGCAGCCGCACGGGGTTGGTGTACGAGCAGTACTTC	CASSRTGLVYEQYF
few	TRBV29-1	.	TRBJ2-4	TGCAGCGTCCAGGGGGATGCTCTAGCGAATCCTCAGTACTTC	CSVQGDALANPQYF
.	TRBV20-1	.	TRBJ2-7	TGCATGCCGGGACCAAAATACGAGCAGTACTTC	CMPGPKYEQYF
few	TRBV6-4	.	TRBJ1-6	TGTGCCAGCAGTGAACAAGGGGATAATTCACCCCTCCACTTT	CASSEQGDNSPLHF
few	TRBV4-2	.	TRBJ2-4	TGTGCCAGCAGCCAAGATACCAGGAGACAGCTAGCCAAAAACATTCAGTACTTC	CASSQDTRRQLAKNIQYF
many	TRBV25-1	TRBD1	TRBJ2-7	TGTGCCAGCAGCAAACAGGGGAGCTACGAGCAGTACTTC	CASSKQGSYEQYF
few	TRBV11-2	.	TRBJ2-7	TGTGCCAGCAGCTTGGAAATAAGCGCGTACGAGCAGTACTTC	CASSLEISAYEQYF
.	TRBV7-9	TRBD1	TRBJ2-7	TGTGCCAGCAGCCGCGGGGACAGGGTGGGTTCCTACGAGCAGTACTTC	CASSRGDRVGSYEQYF
.	TRBV29-1	.	TRBJ2-1	TGCAGCGGGCAGGGGAATTTGGGGAATGAGCAGTTCTTC	CSGQGNLGNEQFF
.	TRBV10-3	TRBD1	TRBJ2-7	TGTGCCATCTTTAATCCCGCAGGGGGCGCATCCCCCGTAGGCGAGCAGTACTTC	CAIFNPAGGASPVGEQYF
.	TRBV20-1	.	TRBJ2-3	TGCAGTGCTAGTCCCCAAGCACCTCGCACAGATACGCAGTATTTT	CSASPQAPRTDTQYF
.	TRBV19	TRBD2	TRBJ2-3	TGTGCCAGTCGTATCGCGGGGGAGGGGGATACGCAGTATTTT	CASRIAGEGDTQYF
few	TRBV12-3/TRBV12-4	TRBD1	TRBJ2-7	TGTGCCAGCAGCCCCCCCCCTCGGACAGGGAACGAGCAGTACTTC	CASSPPPRTGNEQYF
few	TRBV20-1	TRBD1	TRBJ1-4	TGCAGTGCTAGGCAGGGGGGCTACGAAAAACTGTTTTTT	CSARQGGYEKLFF
many	TRBV12-3/TRBV12-4	TRBD1	TRBJ1-5	TGTGCCAGCAGTTACCGGGACAGGGAACAGCCCCAGCATTTT	CASSYRDREQPQHF
once	TRBV29-1	.	TRBJ2-3	TGCAGCGTTGGACTGTACACAGATACGCAGTATTTT	CSVGLYTDTQYF
.	TRBV20-1	TRBD1	TRBJ2-1	TGCAGTGCTAGAGAATGGGACAGGGATTCCAATGAGCAGTTCTTC	CSAREWDRDSNEQFF
.	TRBV6-1	TRBD2	TRBJ2-7	TGTGCCAGCAACGCGGGAGGGGGACGATACGAGCAGTACTTC	CASNAGGGRYEQYF
.	TRBV18	.	TRBJ1-1	TGTGCCAGCTCACAACTCCCGGGGCCTAAGATGAACACTGAAGCTTTCTTT	CASSQLPGPKMNTEAFF
many	TRBV7-2	.	TRBJ2-7	TGTGCCAGCAGGTCCCCGGCCTCCTACGAGCAGTACTTC	CASRSPASYEQYF
.	TRBV12-3/TRBV12-4	.	TRBJ1-2	TGTGCCAGCAGTTTAGAGGCGGGTGGCTACACCTTC	CASSLEAGGYTF
few	TRBV19	.	TRBJ2-1	TGTGCCAGTAGTGATCTAGTGAACAATGAGCAGTTCTTC	CASSDLVNNEQFF
.	TRBV5-1	TRBD1	TRBJ1-6	TGCGCCAGCAGCTTGTCCCCCGGGACAGATGATTCACCCCTCCACTTT	CASSLSPGTDDSPLHF
many	TRBV12-3/TRBV12-4	TRBD1	TRBJ1-1	TGTGCCAGCAGCCGGGACAGGATTTCTGAAGCTTTCTTT	CASSRDRISEAFF
many	TRBV9	TRBD2	TRBJ2-3	TGTGCCAGCAGCGTAGGTCCAGCGGGAGCTAGCACAGATACGCAGTATTTT	CASSVGPAGASTDTQYF